This TCR beta chain was observed in a study of T cells after posttransplantation cyclophosphamide (dated by TCRdb to between 2015 and 2016). About the study as a whole: The study tracked T cell repertoire reconstitution by TRB sequencing after myeloablative bone marrow transplantation using posttransplantation cyclophosphamide as GVHD prophylaxis. Public TRB sequences were compared against a database of over 3,000 sequences linked to responses to pathogens, tumor antigens, self-antigens and alloantigens. TRB sequencing was performed on blood from all 35 or so PTCy patients with 1-year posttransplant specimens. TRB sequencing was also done on up to 3 additional blood samples from 2 to 5.2 years after transplant in 3 patients, and on pretransplant blood from a handful of patients. Samples from around 37 PTCy-treated patients, along with samples from some 17 of their related bone marrow donors, underwent antigen receptor sequencing. Because TRA and TRB clonality correlated tightly in ten or so samples, later TCR analyses were limited to TRB. Results the study describes overall, beyond this receptor: The TRB repertoires of T cells infiltrating skin or GI tract showed only limited overlap with the TRB repertoires of T cells in blood. Donor-recipient similarity was low at 1-2 months but increased during the first year, and donor CD8+ memory clones often dominated later blood repertoires. Across 45 patients, recipient CMV seropositivity and CMV reactivation were highly associated with TRB clonality; PTCy diversity was similar to CNI/methotrexate controls.

The label giving this sample's treatment or condition can be read as: high-dose cyclophosphamide on days +3 and +4 as single-agent GVHD prophylaxis. For conditioning, the PTCy patients got busulfan and fludarabine, then a related or unrelated marrow graft, followed by cyclophosphamide on days +3 and +4. The PTCy-treated patients were drawn from a prospective, multi-institutional clinical trial. Mononuclear cells from peripheral blood and bone marrow were separated by Ficoll-Hypaque density centrifugation and then cryopreserved. Genomic DNA was the input for TRB sequencing, which was run either with the immunoSEQ assay at survey resolution or with the hsTCRB kit. Per the original workflow: The immunoSEQ software was used for initial read processing, and the LymphoSeq R package was used for repertoire analyses. For each TRB dataset, clonality was calculated as 1 minus normalized Shannon entropy, and the Gini coefficient was computed as well. To infer phenotypes in unsorted samples, TRB sequences from sorted subsets of the recipient or donor were mapped onto unsorted samples from the same recipient. This is the immuneACCESS table as TCRdb keeps it, with only in-frame sequences that have V and J called. A part of the clones is gone; compared with another copy, unresolved V genes explain less than half, and the rest is unexplained. V and J calls and clone size are those listed in that table; D and trimming were worked out from the DNA. The table records about 5,400 clones for this sample, and not one of them appears only once. The biggest ten clones account for more than 15% of the sample.

Trimming takes 1 base off V and 4 bases off J; junction bases not matched to a gene: 4. The germline V gene (reference sequence) sets CDR1 to SGHNT and CDR2 to YYREEE. Counted from cysteine to phenylalanine, this CDR3 has 15 amino acids. This entry keeps only the CDR3 DNA: 45 bases, framed from base 1. This clone was observed many times. Its antigen is still unknown. No base-level quality is on record; no much larger clone is a single base apart. The receptor was derived from a female patient younger than 45 who received an allogeneic stem cell transplant from an unrelated donor, was CMV-positive, and had acute and chronic GVHD. It is possible that, after a transplant, some T cells come from the graft donor. This receptor chain uses TRBV5-4 and TRBJ2-1; TRBD2 agrees with 8 junctional bases. This specimen was PBMCs, taken after allogeneic stem cell transplant with posttransplant cyclophosphamide. The DNA reads TGTGCCAGCAGCTTGAGCTTAGCGGGATACAATGAGCAGTTCTTC. This yields the protein CASSLSLAGYNEQFF.